This is a list of T cell receptor beta chains from one sample in a study of blood T cell repertoires in COVID-19. Data came from immunoSEQ multiplex PCR; TCRdb stores just in-frame clones and leaves some out. The sample gives 58,000 or so clones, 74% of which show up once; under 30% is in the top ten. The sample was peripheral blood. The receptors come from an elderly woman with acute or convalescent COVID-19. Both conserved end residues are trimmed from each CDR3. Fields, in order: V gene, J gene, CDR3 protein.

v_gene: TRBV7-2
j_gene: TRBJ1-2
CDR3aa: ASSITGFYGYT

v_gene: TRBV7-2
j_gene: TRBJ1-5
CDR3aa: ASSLTGLNQPQH

v_gene: TRBV9
j_gene: TRBJ1-4
CDR3aa: ASSAGLTGGGYEKLF

v_gene: TRBV25-1
j_gene: TRBJ2-7
CDR3aa: ASSGTVGLTSGSYEQY

v_gene: TRBV27
j_gene: TRBJ2-5
CDR3aa: ASCGTSLQETQY

v_gene: TRBV19
j_gene: TRBJ1-4
CDR3aa: ASAGLGEKLF

v_gene: TRBV6-2/TRBV6-3
j_gene: TRBJ2-7
CDR3aa: ASSYSFGSSTSYEQY

v_gene: TRBV6-5
j_gene: TRBJ2-2
CDR3aa: ASRPNSGPGELF

v_gene: TRBV18
j_gene: TRBJ2-7
CDR3aa: ASSLKQGVSYYEQY

v_gene: TRBV6-1
j_gene: TRBJ2-1
CDR3aa: ASSVARDSDEQF

v_gene: TRBV19
j_gene: TRBJ1-1
CDR3aa: ASSLQTGRTEAF

v_gene: TRBV5-6
j_gene: TRBJ2-7
CDR3aa: ASSFVAEPSYEQY

v_gene: TRBV11-3
j_gene: TRBJ1-1
CDR3aa: ASSFNGNTEAF

v_gene: TRBV6-5
j_gene: TRBJ1-2
CDR3aa: ASSSVGGADYGYT

v_gene: TRBV7-9
j_gene: TRBJ2-5
CDR3aa: ASSSLSGETQY

v_gene: TRBV7-2
j_gene: TRBJ1-5
CDR3aa: ASSLVRDNQPQH

v_gene: TRBV11-3
j_gene: TRBJ2-1
CDR3aa: ASSLERVTIGRLTYNEQF

v_gene: TRBV9
j_gene: TRBJ2-2
CDR3aa: ASSVGTVNTGELF

v_gene: TRBV20-1
j_gene: TRBJ2-3
CDR3aa: SASRWGEDTQY

v_gene: TRBV7-8
j_gene: TRBJ2-2
CDR3aa: ASSLARSSGELF

v_gene: TRBV5-6
j_gene: TRBJ2-2
CDR3aa: ASSAGTGGSGELF

v_gene: TRBV29-1
j_gene: TRBJ2-5
CDR3aa: SVGPSSQETQY